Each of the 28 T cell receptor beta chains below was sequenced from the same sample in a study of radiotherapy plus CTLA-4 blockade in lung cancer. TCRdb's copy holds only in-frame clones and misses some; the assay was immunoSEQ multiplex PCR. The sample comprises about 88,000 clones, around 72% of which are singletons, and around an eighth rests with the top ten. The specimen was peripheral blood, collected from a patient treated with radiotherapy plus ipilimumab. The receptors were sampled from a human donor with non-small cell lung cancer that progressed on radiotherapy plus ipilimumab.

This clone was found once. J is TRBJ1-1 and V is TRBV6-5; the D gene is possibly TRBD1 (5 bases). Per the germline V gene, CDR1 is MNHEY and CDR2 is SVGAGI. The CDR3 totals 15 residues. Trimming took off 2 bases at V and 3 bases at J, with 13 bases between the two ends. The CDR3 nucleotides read TGTGCCAGCAGTTACGGGTGGGGGACGGACACTGAAGCTTTCTTT. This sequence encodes CASSYGWGTDTEAFF.

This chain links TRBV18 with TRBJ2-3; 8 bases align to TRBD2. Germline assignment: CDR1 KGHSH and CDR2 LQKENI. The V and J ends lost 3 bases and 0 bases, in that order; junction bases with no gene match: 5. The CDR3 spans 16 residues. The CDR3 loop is CASSPGLAGSTDTQYF. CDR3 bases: TGTGCCAGCTCACCGGGCCTAGCGGGTAGCACAGATACGCAGTATTTT.

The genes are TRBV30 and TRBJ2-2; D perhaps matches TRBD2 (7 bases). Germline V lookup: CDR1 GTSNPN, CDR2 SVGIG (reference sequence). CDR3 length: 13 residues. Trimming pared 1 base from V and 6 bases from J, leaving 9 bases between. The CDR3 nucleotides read TGTGCCTGGAGTGGGGGGGGCCCCGGGGAGCTGTTTTTT. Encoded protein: CAWSGGGPGELFF.

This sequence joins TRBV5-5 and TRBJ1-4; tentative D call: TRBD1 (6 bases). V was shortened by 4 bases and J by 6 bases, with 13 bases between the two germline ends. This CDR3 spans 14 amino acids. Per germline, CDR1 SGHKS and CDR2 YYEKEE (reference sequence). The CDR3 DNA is TGTGCCAGCAGCCCAAGCCAGGGGTATGAAAAACTGTTTTTT. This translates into CASSPSQGYEKLFF.

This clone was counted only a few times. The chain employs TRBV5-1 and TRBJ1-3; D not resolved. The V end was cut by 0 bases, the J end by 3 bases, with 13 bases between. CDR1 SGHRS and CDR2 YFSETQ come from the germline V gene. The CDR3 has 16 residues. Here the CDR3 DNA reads TGCGCCAGCAGCTTGGGAAATGCGGGGAATGGAAACACCATATATTTT. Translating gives CASSLGNAGNGNTIYF.

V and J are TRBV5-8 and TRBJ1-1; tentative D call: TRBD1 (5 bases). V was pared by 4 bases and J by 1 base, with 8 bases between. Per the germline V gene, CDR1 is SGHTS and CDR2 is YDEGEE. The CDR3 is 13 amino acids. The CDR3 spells CASSPRGNTEAFF. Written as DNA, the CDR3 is TGTGCCAGCAGCCCGAGGGGGAACACTGAAGCTTTCTTT.

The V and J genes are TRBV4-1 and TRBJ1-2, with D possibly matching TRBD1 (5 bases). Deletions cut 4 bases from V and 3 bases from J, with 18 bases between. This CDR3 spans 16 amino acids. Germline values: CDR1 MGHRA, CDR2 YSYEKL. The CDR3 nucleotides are TGCGCCAGCAGCCCTGCCGGGGGGTCCTGGCACTATGGCTACACCTTC. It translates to CASSPAGGSWHYGYTF.

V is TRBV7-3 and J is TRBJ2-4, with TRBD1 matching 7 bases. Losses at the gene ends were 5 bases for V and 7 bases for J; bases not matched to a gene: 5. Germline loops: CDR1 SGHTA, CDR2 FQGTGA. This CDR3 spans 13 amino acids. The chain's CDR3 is CASSTDRDNIQYF. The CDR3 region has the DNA TGTGCCAGCAGCACCGACAGGGACAACATTCAGTACTTC.

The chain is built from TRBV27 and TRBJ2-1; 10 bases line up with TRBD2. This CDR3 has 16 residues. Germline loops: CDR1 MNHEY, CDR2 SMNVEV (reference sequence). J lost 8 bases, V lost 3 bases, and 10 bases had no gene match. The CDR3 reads CASSLDRSGRVDEQFF. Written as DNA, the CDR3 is TGTGCCAGCAGTTTGGACAGGAGCGGGAGGGTCGATGAGCAGTTCTTC.

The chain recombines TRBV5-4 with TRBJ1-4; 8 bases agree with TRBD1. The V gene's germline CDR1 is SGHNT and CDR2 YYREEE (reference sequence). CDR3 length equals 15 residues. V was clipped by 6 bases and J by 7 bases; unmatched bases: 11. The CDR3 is CASTKTQGAGEKLFF. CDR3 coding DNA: TGTGCCAGCACCAAAACTCAGGGGGCTGGTGAAAAACTGTTTTTT. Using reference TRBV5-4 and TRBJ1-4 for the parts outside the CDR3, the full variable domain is ETGVTQSPTHLIKTRGQQVTLRCSSQSGHNTVSWYQQALGQGPQFIFQYYREEENGRGNFPPRFSGLQFPNYSSELNVNALELDDSALYLCASTKTQGAGEKLFFGSGTQLSVL.

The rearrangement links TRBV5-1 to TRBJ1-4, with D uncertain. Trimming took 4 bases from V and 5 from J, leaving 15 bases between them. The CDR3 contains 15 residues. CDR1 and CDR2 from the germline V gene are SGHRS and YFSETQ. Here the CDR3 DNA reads TGCGCCAGCAGCGGAGGGAGCTACCAGAATGAAAAACTGTTTTTT. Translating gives CASSGGSYQNEKLFF.

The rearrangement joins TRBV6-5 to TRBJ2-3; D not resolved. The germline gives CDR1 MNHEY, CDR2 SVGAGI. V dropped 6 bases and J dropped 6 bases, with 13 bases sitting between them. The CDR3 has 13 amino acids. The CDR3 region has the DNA TGTGCCAGCAGGATAGAGTTCACGGATACGCAGTATTTT. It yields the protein CASRIEFTDTQYF.

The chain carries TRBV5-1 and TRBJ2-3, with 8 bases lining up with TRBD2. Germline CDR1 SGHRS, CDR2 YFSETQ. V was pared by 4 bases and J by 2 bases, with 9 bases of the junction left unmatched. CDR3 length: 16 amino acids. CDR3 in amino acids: CASSPGGAGYTDTQYF. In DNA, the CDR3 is TGCGCCAGCAGCCCCGGGGGGGCAGGGTACACAGATACGCAGTATTTT.

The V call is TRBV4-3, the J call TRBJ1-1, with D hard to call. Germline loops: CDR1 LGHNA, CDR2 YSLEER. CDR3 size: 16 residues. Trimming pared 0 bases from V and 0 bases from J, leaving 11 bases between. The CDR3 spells CASSQDRRPLNTEAFF. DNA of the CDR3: TGCGCCAGCAGCCAAGACAGGAGGCCCTTGAACACTGAAGCTTTCTTT.

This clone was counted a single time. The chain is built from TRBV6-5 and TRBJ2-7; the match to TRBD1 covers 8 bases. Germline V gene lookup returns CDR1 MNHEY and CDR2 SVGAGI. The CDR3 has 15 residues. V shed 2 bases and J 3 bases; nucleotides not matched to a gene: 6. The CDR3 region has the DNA TGTGCCAGCAGTTACGCCGGGACAGGCAGCTACGAGCAGTACTTC. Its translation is CASSYAGTGSYEQYF.

The DNA of the CDR3 is TGTGCCAGCAGAGTTACAGGAATCGCGAACACTGAAGCTTTCTTT. This sequence encodes CASRVTGIANTEAFF. The J gene is TRBJ1-1, the V gene TRBV11-2; D perhaps matches TRBD1 (5 bases). CDR1 SGHAT and CDR2 FQNNGV come from the germline V gene. CDR3 length: 15 amino acids. Deletions cut 6 bases from V and 1 base from J, with 15 bases between.

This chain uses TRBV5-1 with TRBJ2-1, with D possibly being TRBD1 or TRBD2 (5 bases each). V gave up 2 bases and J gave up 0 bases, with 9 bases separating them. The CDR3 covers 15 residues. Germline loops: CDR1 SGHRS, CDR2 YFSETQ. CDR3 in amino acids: CASSLTGTSYNEQFF. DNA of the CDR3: TGCGCCAGCAGCTTAACCGGGACCTCCTACAATGAGCAGTTCTTC.

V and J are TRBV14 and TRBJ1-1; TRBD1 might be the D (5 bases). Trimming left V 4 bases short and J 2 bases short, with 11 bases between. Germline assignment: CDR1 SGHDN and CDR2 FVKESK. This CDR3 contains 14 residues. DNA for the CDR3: TGTGCCAGCAGCCTGGTGGGACTTAACACTGAAGCTTTCTTT. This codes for CASSLVGLNTEAFF.

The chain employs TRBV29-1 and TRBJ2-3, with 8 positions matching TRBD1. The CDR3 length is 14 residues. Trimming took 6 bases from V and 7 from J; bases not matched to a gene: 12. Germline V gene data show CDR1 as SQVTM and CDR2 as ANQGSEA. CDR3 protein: CSVARTGPHHTQYF. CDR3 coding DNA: TGCAGCGTCGCCCGGACAGGGCCCCACCATACGCAGTATTTT.

The CDR3 nucleotides read TGTGCCAGCAGTGATGCTAGATCCCCCGGGGAGCTGTTTTTT. Encoded protein: CASSDARSPGELFF. The chain has TRBV2 and TRBJ2-2, with no clear D. Germline values: CDR1 SNHLY, CDR2 FYNNEI. The CDR3 runs to 14 residues. With 3 bases removed from V and 6 bases from J, the gap between germline ends came to 11 bases. The full variable domain, completed using reference TRBV2 and TRBJ2-2, is EPEVTQTPSHQVTQMGQEVILRCVPISNHLYFYWYRQILGQKVEFLVSFYNNEISEKSEIFDDQFSVERPDGSNFTLKIRSTKLEDSAMYFCASSDARSPGELFFGEGSRLTVL.

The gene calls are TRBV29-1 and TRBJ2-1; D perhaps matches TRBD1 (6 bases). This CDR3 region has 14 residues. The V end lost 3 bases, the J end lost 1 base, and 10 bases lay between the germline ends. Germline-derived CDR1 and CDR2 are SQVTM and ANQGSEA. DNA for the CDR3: TGCAGCGTTGATGGAACAGGGTCCTACAATGAGCAGTTCTTC. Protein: CSVDGTGSYNEQFF.

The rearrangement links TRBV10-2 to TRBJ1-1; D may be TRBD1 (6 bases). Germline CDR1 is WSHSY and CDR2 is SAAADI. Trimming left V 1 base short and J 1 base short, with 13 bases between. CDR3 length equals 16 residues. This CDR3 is CASSEYPGAENTEAFF. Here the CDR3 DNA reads TGCGCCAGCAGTGAGTATCCGGGGGCGGAGAACACTGAAGCTTTCTTT.

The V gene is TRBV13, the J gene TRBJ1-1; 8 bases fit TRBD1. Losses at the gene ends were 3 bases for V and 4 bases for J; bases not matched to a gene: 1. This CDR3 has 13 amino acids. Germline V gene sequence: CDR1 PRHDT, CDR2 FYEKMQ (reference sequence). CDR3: CASSFGTGTEAFF. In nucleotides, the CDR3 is TGTGCCAGCAGCTTTGGGACAGGCACTGAAGCTTTCTTT.

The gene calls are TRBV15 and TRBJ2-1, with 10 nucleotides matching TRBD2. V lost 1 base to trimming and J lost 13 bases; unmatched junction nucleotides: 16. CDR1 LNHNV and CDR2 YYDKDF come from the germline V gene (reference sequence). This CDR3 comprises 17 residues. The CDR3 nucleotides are TGTGCCACCAGCAGAGGGGGCTGGGCTAGCGGGAGTTCTTTTCAGTTCTTC. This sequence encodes CATSRGGWASGSSFQFF.

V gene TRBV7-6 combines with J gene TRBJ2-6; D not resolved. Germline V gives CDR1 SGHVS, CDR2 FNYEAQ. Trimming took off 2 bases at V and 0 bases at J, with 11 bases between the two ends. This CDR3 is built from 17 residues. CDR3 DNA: TGTGCCAGCAGCTTAATTCAGGAAAGCTCTGGGGCCAACGTCCTGACTTTC. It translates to CASSLIQESSGANVLTF.

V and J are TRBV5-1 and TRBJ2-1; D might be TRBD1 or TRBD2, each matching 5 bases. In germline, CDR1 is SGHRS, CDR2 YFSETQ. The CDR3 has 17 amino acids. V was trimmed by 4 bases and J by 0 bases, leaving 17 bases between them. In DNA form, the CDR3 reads TGCGCCAGCAGCCATGGGGGAGCCTCGTTCTCCTACAATGAGCAGTTCTTC. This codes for CASSHGGASFSYNEQFF.

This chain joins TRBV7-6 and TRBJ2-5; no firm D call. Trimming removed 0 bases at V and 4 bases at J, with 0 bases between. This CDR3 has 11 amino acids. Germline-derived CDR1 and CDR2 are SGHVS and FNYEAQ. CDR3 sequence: CASSLAETQYF. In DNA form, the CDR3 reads TGTGCCAGCAGCTTAGCAGAGACCCAGTACTTC.

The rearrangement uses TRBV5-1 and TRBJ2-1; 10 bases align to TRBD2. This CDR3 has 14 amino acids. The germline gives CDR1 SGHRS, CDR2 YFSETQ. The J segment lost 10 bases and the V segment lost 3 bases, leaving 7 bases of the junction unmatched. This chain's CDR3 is CASSSSGRASEQFF. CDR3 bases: TGCGCCAGCAGCTCCAGCGGGAGGGCCAGCGAGCAGTTCTTC. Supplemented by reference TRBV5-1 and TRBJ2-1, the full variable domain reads KAGVTQTPRYLIKTRGQQVTLSCSPISGHRSVSWYQQTPGQGLQFLFEYFSETQRNKGNFPGRFSGRQFSNSRSEMNVSTLELGDSALYLCASSSSGRASEQFFGPGTRLTVL.